The following is a T cell receptor beta chain sequence with its context. This record comes from a study of blood T cell repertoires in COVID-19. Looking at the study overall: The origin of the acute and convalescent COVID-19 samples was the United States, Italy and Spain.

Trimming stripped 9 bases from V and 5 bases from J, with 20 bases between. This CDR3 comprises 14 residues. Germline V CDR1 and CDR2: SGHNT, YYREEE (reference sequence). Original processing notes: Reference gene primer amplification gave estimated nucleated cell counts. The table came from immunoSEQ multiplex PCR; TCRdb's copy has only in-frame clones and leaves some out. The V and J calls and clone size are taken from that table; D and trimming were inferred from the DNA. The repertoire includes some 130,000 clones, approximately 86% of them detected once, and about a sixth sits in the top ten. The rearrangement links TRBV5-4 to TRBJ1-1; D gene unclear. This clonotype originated in a woman aged 45-60 years who had recovered from COVID-19. Sequences were obtained from peripheral blood. The CDR3 protein is CATMGSVAATEAFF. The DNA of the CDR3 is TGTGCCACCATGGGTTCAGTTGCGGCAACTGAAGCTTTCTTT.